This TCR beta chain was sequenced during a study of blood T cell repertoires in COVID-19. Study-level information: Sources were T cells, B-cell-depleted T cells, or PBMCs; the material itself was cDNA or gDNA.

Profiled with immunoSEQ multiplex PCR; TCRdb holds only in-frame clones, not every one. The data hold hundreds of thousands of clones, with 81% observed a single time. Germline CDR1 is MDHEN and CDR2 is SYDVKM. V was shortened by 10 bases and J by 4 bases, with 19 bases between the two germline ends. The CDR3 is 14 residues long. The specimen was peripheral blood. This TCR was recovered from a woman older than 75 with COVID-19, enrolled during active disease. The chain combines TRBV28 with TRBJ2-5, with a possible D match to TRBD1 (5 bases). The CDR3 region is CATSYPGHGETQYF. The CDR3 coding sequence is TGTGCCACATCCTATCCCGGACACGGAGAGACCCAGTACTTC.